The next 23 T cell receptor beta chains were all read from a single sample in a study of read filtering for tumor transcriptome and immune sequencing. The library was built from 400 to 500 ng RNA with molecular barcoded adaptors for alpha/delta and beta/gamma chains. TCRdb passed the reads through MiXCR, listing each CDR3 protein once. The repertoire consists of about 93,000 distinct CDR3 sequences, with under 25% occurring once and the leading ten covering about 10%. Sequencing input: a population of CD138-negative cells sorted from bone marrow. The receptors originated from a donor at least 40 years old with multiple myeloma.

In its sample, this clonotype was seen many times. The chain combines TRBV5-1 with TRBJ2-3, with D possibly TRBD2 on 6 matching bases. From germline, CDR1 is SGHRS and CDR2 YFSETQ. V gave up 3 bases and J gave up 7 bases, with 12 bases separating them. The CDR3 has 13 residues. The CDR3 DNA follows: TGCGCCAGCAGCTCGGACGGGAGTAATACGCAGTATTTT. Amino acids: CASSSDGSNTQYF.

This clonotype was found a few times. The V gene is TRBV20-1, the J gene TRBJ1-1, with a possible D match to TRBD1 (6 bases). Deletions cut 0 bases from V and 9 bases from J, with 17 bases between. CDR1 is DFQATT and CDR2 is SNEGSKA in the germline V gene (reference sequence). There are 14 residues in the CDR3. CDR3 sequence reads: CSARDAGRRDKAFF. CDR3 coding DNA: TGCAGTGCTAGAGATGCGGGACGGCGGGACAAAGCTTTCTTT.

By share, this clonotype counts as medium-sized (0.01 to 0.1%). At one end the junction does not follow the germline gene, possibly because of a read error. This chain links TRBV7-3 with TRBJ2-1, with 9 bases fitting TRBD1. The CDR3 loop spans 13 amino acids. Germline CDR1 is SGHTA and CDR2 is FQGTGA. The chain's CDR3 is CASSLEEGDRVIF. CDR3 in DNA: TGTGCTAGCAGCTTAGAAGAGGGGGACAGGGTGATCTTC.

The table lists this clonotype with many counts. CDR3 nucleotides: TGTGCCAGCAGCTCGGGGACAGAAGAGACCCAGTACTTC. The encoded protein is CASSSGTEETQYF. This chain links TRBV5-5 with TRBJ2-5, with 7 bases lining up with TRBD1. The CDR3 sequence is 13 residues long. The germline V gene encodes CDR1 SGHKS and CDR2 YYEKEE (reference sequence). With V trimmed by 3 bases and J by 3 bases, 2 bases remained unmatched.

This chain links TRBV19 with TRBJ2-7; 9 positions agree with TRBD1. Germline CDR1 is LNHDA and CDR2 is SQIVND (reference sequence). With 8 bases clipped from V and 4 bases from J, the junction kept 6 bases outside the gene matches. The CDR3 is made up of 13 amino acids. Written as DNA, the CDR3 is TGTGCCAGTGACAGGGGGGCTGGATACGAGCAGTACTTC. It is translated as CASDRGAGYEQYF. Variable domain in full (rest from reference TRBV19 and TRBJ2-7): DGGITQSPKYLFRKEGQNVTLSCEQNLNHDAMYWYRQDPGQGLRLIYYSQIVNDFQKGDIAEGYSVSREKKESFPLTVTSAQKNPTAFYLCASDRGAGYEQYFGPGTRLTVT.

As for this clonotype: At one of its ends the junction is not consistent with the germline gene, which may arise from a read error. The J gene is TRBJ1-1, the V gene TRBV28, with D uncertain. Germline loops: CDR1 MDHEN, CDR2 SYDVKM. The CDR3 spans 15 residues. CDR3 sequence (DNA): TGTGCCAGCAATTCGGAAGACAATATGAATACTGAAGCTTTCTTT. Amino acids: CASNSEDNMNTEAFF.

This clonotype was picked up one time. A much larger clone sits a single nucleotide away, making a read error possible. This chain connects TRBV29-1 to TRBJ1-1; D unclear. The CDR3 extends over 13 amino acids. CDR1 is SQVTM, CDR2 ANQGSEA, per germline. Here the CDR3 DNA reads TGCAGCGAGACGTTGGGTTTGAACACTGAAGCTCTCTTT. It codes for CSETLGLNTEALF.

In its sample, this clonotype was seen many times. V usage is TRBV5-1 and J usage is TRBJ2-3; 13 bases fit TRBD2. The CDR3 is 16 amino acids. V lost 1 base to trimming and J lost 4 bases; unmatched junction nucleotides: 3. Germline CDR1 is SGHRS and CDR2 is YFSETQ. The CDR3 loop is CASSLTSGGAADTQYF. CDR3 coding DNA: TGCGCCAGCAGCTTGACTAGCGGGGGGGCCGCAGATACGCAGTATTTT.

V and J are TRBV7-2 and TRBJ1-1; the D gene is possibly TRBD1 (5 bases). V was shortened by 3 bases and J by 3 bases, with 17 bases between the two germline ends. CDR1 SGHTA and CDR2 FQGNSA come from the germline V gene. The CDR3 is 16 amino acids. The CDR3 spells CASSLGPSYVDTEAFF. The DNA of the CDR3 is TGTGCCAGCAGCTTGGGACCATCGTACGTAGACACTGAAGCTTTCTTT.

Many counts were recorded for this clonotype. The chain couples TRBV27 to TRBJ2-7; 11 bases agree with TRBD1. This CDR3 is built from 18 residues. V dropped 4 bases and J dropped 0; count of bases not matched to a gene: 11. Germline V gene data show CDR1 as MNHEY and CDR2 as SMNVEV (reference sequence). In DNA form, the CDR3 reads TGTGCCAGCAGTTCCGGGACAGGGGGAACATCGAGCTCCTACGAGCAGTACTTC. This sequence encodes CASSSGTGGTSSSYEQYF.

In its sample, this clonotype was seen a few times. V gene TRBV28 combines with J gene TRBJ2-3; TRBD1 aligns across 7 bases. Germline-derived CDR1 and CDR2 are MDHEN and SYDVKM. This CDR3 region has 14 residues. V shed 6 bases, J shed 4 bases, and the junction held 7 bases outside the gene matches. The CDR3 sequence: CASSRQGMADTQYF. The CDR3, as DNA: TGTGCCAGCAGCCGACAGGGAATGGCAGATACGCAGTATTTT.

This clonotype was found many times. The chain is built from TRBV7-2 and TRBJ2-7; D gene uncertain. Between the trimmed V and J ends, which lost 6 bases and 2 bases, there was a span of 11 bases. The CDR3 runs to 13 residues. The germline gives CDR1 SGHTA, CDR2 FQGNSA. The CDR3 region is CASRNPVAYEQYF. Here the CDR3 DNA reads TGTGCCAGCAGAAACCCTGTGGCCTACGAGCAGTACTTC.

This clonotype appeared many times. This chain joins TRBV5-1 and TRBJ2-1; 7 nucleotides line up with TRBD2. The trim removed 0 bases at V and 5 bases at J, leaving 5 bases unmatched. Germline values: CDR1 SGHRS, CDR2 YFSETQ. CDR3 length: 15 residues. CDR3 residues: CASSLGAGVNNEQFF. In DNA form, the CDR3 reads TGCGCCAGCAGCTTGGGTGCGGGGGTGAACAATGAGCAGTTCTTC.

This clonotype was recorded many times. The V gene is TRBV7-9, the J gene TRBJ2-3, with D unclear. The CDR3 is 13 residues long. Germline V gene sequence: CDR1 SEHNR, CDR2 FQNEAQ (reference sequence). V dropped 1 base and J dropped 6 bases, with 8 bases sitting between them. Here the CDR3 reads CASSLDGRDTQYF. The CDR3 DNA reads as TGTGCCAGCAGCTTAGATGGGCGGGATACGCAGTATTTT.

This CDR3 reads CASSLNVGELFF. The CDR3 DNA reads TGTGCCAGCAGCTTGAATGTCGGGGAGCTGTTTTTT. The chain links TRBV5-5 to TRBJ2-2; D remains ambiguous. V was pared by 1 base and J by 7 bases, with 5 bases between. This CDR3 has 12 residues. In germline, CDR1 is SGHKS, CDR2 YYEKEE (reference sequence). Looking up the rest from reference TRBV5-5 and TRBJ2-2 gives the full variable domain: DAGVTQSPTHLIKTRGQQVTLRCSPISGHKSVSWYQQVLGQGPQFIFQYYEKEERGRGNFPDRFSARQFPNYSSELNVNALLLGDSALYLCASSLNVGELFFGEGSRLTVL.

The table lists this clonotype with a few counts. The CDR3 region has the DNA TGCGCCAGCAGCTTGTTCGGGCAGGGTGGCCAGCCCCAGCATTTT. It codes for CASSLFGQGGQPQHF. This chain connects TRBV5-1 to TRBJ1-5, with a tentative D call TRBD1 (5 bases). Between the trimmed V and J ends, which lost 1 base and 7 bases, there was a span of 15 bases. The V gene's germline CDR1 is SGHRS and CDR2 YFSETQ. This CDR3 comprises 15 residues.

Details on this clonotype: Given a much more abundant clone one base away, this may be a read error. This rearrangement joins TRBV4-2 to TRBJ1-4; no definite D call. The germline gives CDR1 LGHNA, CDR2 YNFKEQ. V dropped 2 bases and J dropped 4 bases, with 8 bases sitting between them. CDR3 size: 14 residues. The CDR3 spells CASSQYHHNEKLFF. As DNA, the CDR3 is TGTGCCAGCAGCCAATATCATCATAATGAAAAACTGTTTTTT.

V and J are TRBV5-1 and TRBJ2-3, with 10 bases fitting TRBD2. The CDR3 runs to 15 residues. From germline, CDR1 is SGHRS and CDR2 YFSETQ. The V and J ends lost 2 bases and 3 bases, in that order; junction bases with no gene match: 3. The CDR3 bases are TGCGCCAGCAGCTTTCTTAGCGGGGGGACAGATACGCAGTATTTT. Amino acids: CASSFLSGGTDTQYF. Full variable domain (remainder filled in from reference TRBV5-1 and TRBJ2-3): KAGVTQTPRYLIKTRGQQVTLSCSPISGHRSVSWYQQTPGQGLQFLFEYFSETQRNKGNFPGRFSGRQFSNSRSEMNVSTLELGDSALYLCASSFLSGGTDTQYFGPGTRLTVL.

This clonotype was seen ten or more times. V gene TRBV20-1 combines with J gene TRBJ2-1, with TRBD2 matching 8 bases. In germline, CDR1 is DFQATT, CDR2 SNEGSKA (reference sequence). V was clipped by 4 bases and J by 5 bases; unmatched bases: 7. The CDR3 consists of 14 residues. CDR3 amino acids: CSATDSGAHNEQFF. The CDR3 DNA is TGCAGTGCTACGGATAGCGGGGCTCACAATGAGCAGTTCTTC.

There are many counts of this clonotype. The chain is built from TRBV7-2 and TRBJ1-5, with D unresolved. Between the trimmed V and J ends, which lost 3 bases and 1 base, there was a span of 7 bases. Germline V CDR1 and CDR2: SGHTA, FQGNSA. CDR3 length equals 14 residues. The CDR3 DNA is TGTGCCAGCAGCTTGGTACTAAGCAATCAGCCCCAGCATTTT. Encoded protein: CASSLVLSNQPQHF.

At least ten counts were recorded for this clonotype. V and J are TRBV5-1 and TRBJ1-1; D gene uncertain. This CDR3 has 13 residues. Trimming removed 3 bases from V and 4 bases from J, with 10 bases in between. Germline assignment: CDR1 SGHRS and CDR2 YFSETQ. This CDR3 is CASSYEGITEAFF. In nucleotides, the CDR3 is TGCGCCAGCAGCTACGAGGGAATCACTGAAGCTTTCTTT.

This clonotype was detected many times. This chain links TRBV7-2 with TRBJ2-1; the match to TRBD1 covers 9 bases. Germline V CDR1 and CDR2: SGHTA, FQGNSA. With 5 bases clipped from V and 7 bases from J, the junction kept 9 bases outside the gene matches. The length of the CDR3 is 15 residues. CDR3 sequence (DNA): TGTGCCAGCAGCATAACAGGGGGCGATTGGAATGAGCAGTTCTTC. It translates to CASSITGGDWNEQFF.

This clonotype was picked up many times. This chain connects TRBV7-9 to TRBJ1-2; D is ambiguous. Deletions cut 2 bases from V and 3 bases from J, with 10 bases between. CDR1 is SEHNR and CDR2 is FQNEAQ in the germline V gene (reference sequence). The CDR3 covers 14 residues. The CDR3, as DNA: TGTGCCAGCAGCTTATTAGGACCCGACTATGGCTACACCTTC. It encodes CASSLLGPDYGYTF.